Shown below are 32 T cell receptor beta chains from a single sample sequenced in a study of post-analysis software for immune sequencing data. Study outcomes and limitations: Controls had lower frequencies than patients of five TRBV segments, which included TRBV5-6, TRBV5-1 and TRBV20-1.

No antigen has been assigned to these receptors. Libraries were made from TCR beta cDNA, and they carried unique molecular identifiers. In TCRdb, the PCR reads were re-called with MiXCR into one record per CDR3 protein. The sample holds more than 500,000 distinct CDR3 sequences; 34% are singletons and the top ten take around 5.9%. Sequencing was done on a sample of blood. All receptors come from a girl aged 2 to 17 with multiple sclerosis.

CDR3 DNA: TGCAGTGCCCCAAACCCCGTCCAAGAGACCCAGTTCTTC. It translates to CSAPNPVQETQFF. J is TRBJ2-5 and V is TRBV20-1; D not resolved. The end of the DNA aligns better with TRBJ2-1, so the J call may be wrong. The CDR3 consists of 13 residues. CDR1 and CDR2 (germline): DFQATT, SNEGSKA (reference sequence).

This sequence joins TRBV15 and TRBJ2-2; D is ambiguous. V dropped 1 base and J dropped 6 bases, with 9 bases sitting between them. Germline V lookup: CDR1 LNHNV, CDR2 YYDKDF (reference sequence). This CDR3 has 14 residues. DNA of the CDR3: TGTGCCACCAGCAGAGGTAAAGTCCCCGGGGAGCTGTTTTTT. It codes for CATSRGKVPGELFF.

The chain recombines TRBV28 with TRBJ1-1; D not resolved. The CDR3 consists of 15 residues. Per germline, CDR1 MDHEN and CDR2 SYDVKM. Trimming cost V 5 bases and J 0 bases, with 13 bases left between them. The CDR3 is CASSPPMVLNTEAFF. The DNA of the CDR3 is TGTGCCAGCAGTCCCCCAATGGTATTGAACACTGAAGCTTTCTTT. Full variable domain (remainder filled in from reference TRBV28 and TRBJ1-1): DVKVTQSSRYLVKRTGEKVFLECVQDMDHENMFWYRQDPGLGLRLIYFSYDVKMKEKGDIPEGYSVSREKKERFSLILESASTNQTSMYLCASSPPMVLNTEAFFGQGTRLTVV.

This clonotype came up a few times. The rearrangement joins TRBV6-1 to TRBJ2-1, with 9 positions matching TRBD1. CDR1 is MNHNS, CDR2 SASEGT, per germline. With V trimmed by 4 bases and J by 8 bases, 15 bases remained unmatched. This CDR3 region has 17 residues. CDR3 sequence: CASSALNPGQGGHEQFF. CDR3 coding DNA: TGTGCCAGCAGTGCCCTAAACCCGGGACAGGGAGGGCATGAGCAGTTCTTC.

The chain is built from TRBV6-5 and TRBJ1-1; D may be TRBD1 (6 bases). The CDR3 sequence is 15 residues long. Germline V gives CDR1 MNHEY, CDR2 SVGAGI. V was trimmed by 8 bases and J by 5 bases, leaving 21 bases between them. The CDR3 reads CASLGRGQGRTEAFF. The DNA for the CDR3 is TGTGCCAGCCTGGGCCGCGGGCAGGGGAGAACTGAAGCTTTCTTT.

This clonotype was counted a few times. The J gene is TRBJ1-2, the V gene TRBV18, with 7 bases lining up with TRBD1. Per germline, CDR1 KGHSH and CDR2 LQKENI. V was clipped by 4 bases and J by 3 bases; unmatched bases: 5. The CDR3 is made up of 14 amino acids. Here the CDR3 DNA reads TGTGCCAGCTCACGGGGACAGAAAGACTATGGCTACACCTTC. This encodes CASSRGQKDYGYTF.

This chain joins TRBV6-1 and TRBJ2-5, with 10 bases that match TRBD2. V dropped 4 bases and J dropped 5; count of bases not matched to a gene: 16. The germline V gene encodes CDR1 MNHNS and CDR2 SASEGT. This CDR3 spans 18 amino acids. CDR3 in amino acids: CASSGSMPLAGAQETQYF. As DNA, the CDR3 is TGTGCCAGCAGTGGGTCGATGCCGCTAGCGGGGGCCCAGGAGACCCAGTACTTC.

Notes on this clonotype: A read error may explain this, as a much larger clone is one base away. The chain has TRBV6-5 and TRBJ2-4, with D possibly matching TRBD2 (5 bases). The tail of the sequence fits TRBJ2-7 better, so the J call may be wrong. The CDR3 sequence is 14 residues long. The germline V gene has CDR1 MNHEY and CDR2 SVGAGI. Here the CDR3 reads CASRASGSSYEQYF. In DNA form, the CDR3 reads TGTGCCAGCAGGGCGAGCGGCAGCTCCTACGAGCAGTACTTC.

The chain joins TRBV5-1 to TRBJ2-7; perhaps D is TRBD1 or TRBD2 (5 bases each). V gave up 0 bases and J gave up 6 bases, with 7 bases separating them. Germline CDR1 and CDR2: SGHRS and YFSETQ. This CDR3 has 12 residues. CDR3 nucleotide sequence: TGCGCCAGCAGCTTGGCAGGGACCGAGCAGTACTTC. The encoded protein is CASSLAGTEQYF.

There are a few counts of this clonotype. The CDR3: CASSLREPHYEQYF. The CDR3 DNA is TGCGCCAGCAGCTTGCGTGAGCCCCACTACGAACAGTACTTC. The V and J genes are TRBV5-1 and TRBJ2-5; D unresolved. From germline, CDR1 is SGHRS and CDR2 YFSETQ. The CDR3 totals 14 residues. The V end was cut by 1 base, the J end by 11 bases, with 18 bases between.

The chain uses TRBV25-1 and TRBJ2-5, with D perhaps assigned TRBD1 or TRBD2 (6 bases each). The V and J ends lost 0 bases and 2 bases respectively, with 10 bases between them. CDR1 is MGHDK, CDR2 SYGVNS, per germline. The CDR3 consists of 15 residues. CDR3 residues: CASSEYRGEQETQYF. For the CDR3, the DNA is TGTGCCAGCAGTGAATATAGGGGGGAGCAAGAGACCCAGTACTTC.

This clonotype was recorded at least ten times. This sequence joins TRBV6-4 and TRBJ2-3; the match to TRBD1 covers 8 bases. The CDR3 sequence is 15 residues long. The V and J ends lost 6 bases and 2 bases, in that order; junction bases with no gene match: 7. From germline, CDR1 is MRHNA and CDR2 SNTAGT. The CDR3 protein is CASRRGTGPTDTQYF. CDR3 sequence (DNA): TGTGCCAGCAGAAGAGGGACAGGTCCCACAGATACGCAGTATTTT.

The chain carries TRBV5-1 and TRBJ2-3; 7 bases line up with TRBD1. CDR1 is SGHRS, CDR2 YFSETQ, per germline. The J segment lost 0 bases and the V segment lost 2 bases, leaving 9 bases of the junction unmatched. This CDR3 contains 17 residues. Here the CDR3 reads CASSLARDSRSTDTQYF. CDR3 bases: TGCGCCAGCAGCTTAGCCCGGGACAGTCGGAGCACAGATACGCAGTATTTT.

Many counts were recorded for this clonotype. The rearrangement uses TRBV5-4 and TRBJ2-3; the D is unclear. Trimming pared 6 bases from V and 0 bases from J, leaving 11 bases between. Germline CDR1 and CDR2: SGHNT and YYREEE (reference sequence). The CDR3 has 14 amino acids. CDR3 DNA sequence: TGTGCCAGCAACCCGCCAACTAGCACAGATACGCAGTATTTT. Encoded protein: CASNPPTSTDTQYF.

J is TRBJ2-4 and V is TRBV10-2; no clear D. The better agreement between TRBJ2-5 and the DNA end casts doubt on the J call. CDR3 length: 15 amino acids. The germline gives CDR1 WSHSY, CDR2 SAAADI. The CDR3 sequence: CASSEGVEELETQYF. The CDR3 DNA reads as TGCGCCAGCAGTGAGGGGGTTGAGGAATTGGAGACCCAGTACTTC.

This clonotype came up a few times. This chain uses TRBV12-3 or TRBV12-4 with TRBJ2-3; D is ambiguous. There are 13 residues in the CDR3. V lost 6 bases to trimming and J lost 2 bases, with 9 bases between them. For the CDR3, the DNA is TGTGCCAGCAGGTTCCTTCCCACAGATACGCAGTATTTT. Translating it yields CASRFLPTDTQYF.

This clonotype showed up just a few times. The V call is TRBV6-5, the J call TRBJ1-1; 8 bases match TRBD1. This CDR3 contains 11 residues. Trimming removed 6 bases from V and 9 bases from J; junction bases left unmatched: 3. Looked up from germline, CDR1 is MNHEY and CDR2 is SVGAGI. The CDR3 sequence is CASSRDRKAFF. CDR3 DNA: TGTGCCAGCAGCCGGGACAGGAAAGCTTTCTTT.

The chain recombines TRBV29-1 with TRBJ2-7; D gene ambiguous. V lost 5 bases and J 4 bases, leaving 15 bases between the germline ends. This CDR3 region has 13 residues. From germline, CDR1 is SQVTM and CDR2 ANQGSEA. Here the CDR3 reads CSVILPVGYEQYF. CDR3 sequence (DNA): TGCAGCGTTATCCTACCAGTGGGATACGAGCAGTACTTC.

About this clonotype: One end of the junction does not line up with germline, which may come from a read error. The V and J genes are TRBV4-2 and TRBJ2-3, with 9 bases aligning to TRBD2. In germline, CDR1 is LGHNA, CDR2 YNFKEQ. The CDR3 consists of 15 residues. CDR3 bases: TGTGCCAGCAACCAAGAAGGGACTAGCACGGATACGCAGTATTTT. It yields the protein CASNQEGTSTDTQYF.

The chain couples TRBV7-9 to TRBJ2-1; 7 nucleotides match TRBD1. Losses at the gene ends were 0 bases for V and 6 bases for J; bases not matched to a gene: 5. The CDR3 runs to 15 residues. Germline CDR1 is SEHNR and CDR2 is FQNEAQ (reference sequence). In DNA form, the CDR3 reads TGTGCCAGCAGCTTAGCAGGGGGCCTTAGCAATGAGCAGTTCTTC. It encodes CASSLAGGLSNEQFF.

This chain links TRBV18 with TRBJ2-1, with D possibly being TRBD2 (5 bases). This CDR3 spans 14 amino acids. Between the trimmed V and J ends, which lost 3 bases and 6 bases, there was a span of 12 bases. The germline CDR1 and CDR2 sequences are KGHSH and LQKENI. The CDR3 DNA is TGTGCCAGCTCACCCCGGGAAGGGAGCAATGAGCAGTTCTTC. Encoded protein: CASSPREGSNEQFF.

The chain carries TRBV9 and TRBJ2-5; 7 nucleotides line up with TRBD2. Germline V lookup: CDR1 SGDLS, CDR2 YYNGEE. V lost 3 bases, J lost 1 base, and 9 bases stayed unmatched. This CDR3 has 16 residues. The CDR3 region is CASSETQRGTQETQYF. In DNA form, the CDR3 reads TGTGCCAGCAGCGAGACCCAGCGGGGTACCCAAGAGACCCAGTACTTC.

The J gene is TRBJ2-3, the V gene TRBV6-2 or TRBV6-3, with 10 bases matching TRBD2. V trimming: 8 bases; J trimming: 3 bases; junction bases outside the gene matches: 5. The germline V gene encodes CDR1 MNHEY and CDR2 SVGEGT. This CDR3 spans 14 amino acids. The CDR3 nucleotides are TGTGCCAGCGAAGCGGGGGGGCTGACAGATACGCAGTATTTT. It codes for CASEAGGLTDTQYF.

This clonotype was picked up one time. The CDR3 loop is CASSYWGVQETQYF. The DNA for the CDR3 is TGTGCCAGCAGTTACTGGGGTGTTCAAGAGACCCAGTACTTC. The V and J genes are TRBV6-5 and TRBJ2-5, with no clear D. Germline V gene sequence: CDR1 MNHEY, CDR2 SVGAGI. CDR3 length equals 14 residues. V was trimmed by 1 base and J by 2 bases, leaving 8 bases between them.

This clonotype was recorded a few times. This chain connects TRBV6-1 to TRBJ1-5, with D maybe TRBD1 (5 bases). Germline assignment: CDR1 MNHNS and CDR2 SASEGT. Trimming cost V 6 bases and J 7 bases, with 22 bases left between them. The CDR3 extends over 16 amino acids. For the CDR3, the DNA is TGTGCCAGCAGCCCGAGGGCCAGGGCGGGCGGGCAGCCCCAGCATTTT. Protein sequence: CASSPRARAGGQPQHF.

The chain employs TRBV6-1 and TRBJ2-7; D is possibly TRBD2 (6 bases). Germline CDR1 reads MNHNS; CDR2 reads SASEGT. Trimming left V 7 bases short and J 4 bases short, with 23 bases between. The CDR3 extends over 16 amino acids. The CDR3 protein is CASIGWMEGLRYEQYF. CDR3 nucleotides: TGTGCCAGCATTGGATGGATGGAGGGATTGAGATACGAGCAGTACTTC.

This sequence joins TRBV20-1 and TRBJ1-5; D gene uncertain. The CDR3 spans 12 residues. The V end was cut by 7 bases, the J end by 1 base, with 8 bases between. Germline-derived CDR1 and CDR2 are DFQATT and SNEGSKA (reference sequence). The CDR3 spells CSGQRSNQPQHF. The DNA of the CDR3 is TGCAGTGGCCAGCGCAGCAATCAGCCCCAGCATTTT.

J is TRBJ2-7 and V is TRBV20-1; 7 bases line up with TRBD1. The J segment lost 4 bases and the V segment lost 2 bases, leaving 8 bases of the junction unmatched. The CDR3 contains 14 residues. Germline V CDR1 and CDR2: DFQATT, SNEGSKA (reference sequence). The CDR3 protein is CSARKTGSPYEQYF. DNA for the CDR3: TGCAGTGCTAGAAAGACAGGGTCCCCTTACGAGCAGTACTTC.

There are a few counts of this clonotype. V gene TRBV6-5 combines with J gene TRBJ2-1; a weak D match, TRBD1 (6 bases). Germline V gene sequence: CDR1 MNHEY, CDR2 SVGAGI. V was clipped by 4 bases and J by 7 bases, with 8 bases between them. This CDR3 is 12 amino acids long. CDR3 in DNA: TGTGCCAGCAGTTCACAGGGTAATGAGCAGTTCTTC. The encoded protein is CASSSQGNEQFF.

The table lists this clonotype with a few counts. The rearrangement links TRBV5-1 to TRBJ2-3; D is perhaps TRBD1 (5 bases). The germline V gene encodes CDR1 SGHRS and CDR2 YFSETQ. The CDR3 extends over 15 amino acids. Deletions cut 0 bases from V and 5 bases from J, with 13 bases between. The CDR3 loop reads CASSLAGPSQDTQYF. As DNA, the CDR3 is TGCGCCAGCAGCTTGGCAGGGCCATCCCAAGATACGCAGTATTTT.

In this sample, this clonotype turned up a few times. The rearrangement joins TRBV6-5 to TRBJ2-4; unclear D gene. The ends were cut back, 1 base at V and 9 bases at J, with 13 bases in the middle. From germline, CDR1 is MNHEY and CDR2 SVGAGI. The CDR3 has 14 amino acids. The CDR3 reads CASSYLGGGGIQYF. CDR3 DNA sequence: TGTGCCAGCAGTTACTTGGGTGGCGGTGGCATTCAGTACTTC.

This clonotype has only a few counts. V gene TRBV7-9 combines with J gene TRBJ2-1, with 9 bases aligning to TRBD2. Germline V lookup: CDR1 SEHNR, CDR2 FQNEAQ (reference sequence). The length of the CDR3 is 13 residues. Germline trimming cut 3 bases from V and 9 bases from J; bases unmatched to any gene: 3. In DNA, the CDR3 is TGTGCCAGCAGCTTCAGCGGGGGGATTGAGCAGTTCTTC. It encodes CASSFSGGIEQFF. Complete variable domain (other parts from reference TRBV7-9 and TRBJ2-1): DTGVSQNPRHKITKRGQNVTFRCDPISEHNRLYWYRQTLGQGPEFLTYFQNEAQLEKSRLLSDRFSAERPKGSFSTLEIQRTEQGDSAMYLCASSFSGGIEQFFGPGTRLTVL.